The following is a TCR beta chain sequence with its context. J lost 8 bases, V lost 9 bases, and 15 bases had no gene match. Germline CDR1 and CDR2: MDHEN and SYDVKM. The CDR3 is made up of 16 amino acids. The sample is drawn from a study of cytomegalovirus exposure and HLA in healthy donors. Study as a whole: A data release that came early held about 89 million unique TCRs from HLA-typed donors.

Researchers ran the PCR with 60 Vbeta and 13 Jbeta primers. The table came from immunoSEQ multiplex PCR; TCRdb's copy has only in-frame clones and leaves some out. The sample holds about 88,000 clones, approximately 90% seen once. The chain combines TRBV28 with TRBJ1-6; 8 bases agree with TRBD1. The clonotype comes from a man in his late teens or twenties in good health and CMV-seronegative. Sequencing input: PBMCs. The CDR3 reads CASNGPSGTGYSPLHF. In DNA, the CDR3 is TGTGCCAGTAACGGCCCCTCCGGGACAGGTTATTCACCCCTCCACTTT.